This T cell receptor (beta chain) was found in a study of blood T cell repertoires in COVID-19 (TCRdb year 2020). Looking at the study overall: The collaborator samples originated in the United States, Italy and Spain and spanned the acute and convalescent phases of COVID-19. The prospective study material was composed of cDNA or gDNA derived from T cells, B-cell-depleted T cells, or PBMCs. Subjects who had been exposed to COVID-19, were actively infected with it, or had recovered from it provided the deeply sampled blood TCRbeta repertoires that made up the dataset. A freely available public database, intended as a resource for researchers studying the immune response to SARS-CoV-2, is where the repertoires were released. Samples were obtained from the ongoing ImmuneRACE study (first 160 participants) and from roughly 1,300 subjects provided by 6 global collaborators. Sample metadata almost always included a de-identified subject ID, COVID-19 status, age in years and sex. Where available, HLA class I and class II types were taken from metadata supplied by the sample provider and were not determined by assay-based typing.

The investigation overall reported the following: The amount of clinical and demographic metadata varied by source and participant and was provided uncurated.

This clone was seen once. What this receptor recognizes is not known. Base qualities are not provided; no much larger clone lies one nucleotide away. One collaborating source in Seattle enrolled patients while the patients were actively infected and followed the patients over time throughout the course of disease. Whole blood was collected in K2EDTA tubes by collaborating institutions according to the institutions' own protocols. For TCRbeta analysis, collaborators shipped samples in one of three forms: frozen whole blood, isolated PBMCs, or DNA extracted from either of those sample types. TCRbeta CDR3 regions were amplified from genomic DNA using the immunoSEQ Assay, a bias-controlled multiplex PCR. The authors processed their data as follows. The number of nucleated cells in each sample was estimated by amplification of reference gene primers within the assay. To quantify the absolute abundance of each unique TCRbeta CDR3 rearrangement, sequence reads were collapsed and filtered. For each sample, productive Simpson clonality was calculated as the square root of Simpson's diversity index over productive rearrangements. Drawn from immuneACCESS, this table holds only the in-frame rearrangements with V and J called that TCRdb kept. Clones are partly lost; checked studies trace under half to an unresolved V gene and leave the rest unexplained. D and trimming come from the DNA, and the V and J calls and clone size come from that table. Across this sample there are 200,000 to 250,000 clones, with 85% to 90% seen only once. Roughly 2.5% of the sample is taken by the ten largest.

The junction carries 24 bases between V and J, which are trimmed by 3 bases and 10 bases respectively. Including cysteine and phenylalanine, the CDR3 has 16 amino acids. Only the CDR3 DNA is retained, 48 bases long and in frame from the first base. The germline V gene encodes CDR1 MNHEY and CDR2 SVGEGT. Material for sequencing was peripheral blood. This clonotype originated in a man aged 25 to 40 with COVID-19, enrolled during active disease. Rearrangement joined TRBV6-2 or TRBV6-3 to TRBJ1-1, with TRBD1 as a weak D call on 5 bases. The CDR3 protein is CASSYSRTSPLGGAFF. Here is the DNA: TGTGCCAGCAGTTATTCGCGGACATCTCCCCTCGGCGGAGCTTTCTTT.